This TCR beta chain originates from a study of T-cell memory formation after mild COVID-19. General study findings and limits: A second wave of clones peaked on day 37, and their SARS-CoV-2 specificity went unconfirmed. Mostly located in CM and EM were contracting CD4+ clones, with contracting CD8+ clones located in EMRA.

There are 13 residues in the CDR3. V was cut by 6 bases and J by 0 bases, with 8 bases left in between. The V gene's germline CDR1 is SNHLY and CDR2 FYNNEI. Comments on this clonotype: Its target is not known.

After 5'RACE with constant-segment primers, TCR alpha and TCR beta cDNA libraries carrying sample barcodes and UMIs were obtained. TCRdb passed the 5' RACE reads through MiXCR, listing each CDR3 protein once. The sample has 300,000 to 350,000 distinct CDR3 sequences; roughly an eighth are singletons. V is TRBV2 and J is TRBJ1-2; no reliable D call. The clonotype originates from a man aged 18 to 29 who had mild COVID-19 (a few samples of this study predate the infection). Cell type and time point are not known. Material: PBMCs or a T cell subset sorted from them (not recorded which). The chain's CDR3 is CASSQAANYGYTF. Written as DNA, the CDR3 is TGTGCCAGCAGCCAGGCAGCTAACTATGGCTACACCTTC. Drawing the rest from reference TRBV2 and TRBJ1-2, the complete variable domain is EPEVTQTPSHQVTQMGQEVILRCVPISNHLYFYWYRQILGQKVEFLVSFYNNEISEKSEIFDDQFSVERPDGSNFTLKIRSTKLEDSAMYFCASSQAANYGYTFGSGTRLTVV.